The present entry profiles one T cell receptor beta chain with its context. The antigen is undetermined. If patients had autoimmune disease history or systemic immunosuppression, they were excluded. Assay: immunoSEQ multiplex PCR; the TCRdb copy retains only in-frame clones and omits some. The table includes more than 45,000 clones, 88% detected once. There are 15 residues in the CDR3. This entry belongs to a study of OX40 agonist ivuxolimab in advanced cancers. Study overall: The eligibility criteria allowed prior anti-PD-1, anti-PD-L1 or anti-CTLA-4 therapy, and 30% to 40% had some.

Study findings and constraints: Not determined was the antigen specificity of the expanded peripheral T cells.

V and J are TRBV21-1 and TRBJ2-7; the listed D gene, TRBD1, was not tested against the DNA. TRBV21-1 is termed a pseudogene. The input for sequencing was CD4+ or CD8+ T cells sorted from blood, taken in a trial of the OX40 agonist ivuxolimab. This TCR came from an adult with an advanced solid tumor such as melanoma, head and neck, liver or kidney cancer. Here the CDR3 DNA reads TGTGCCAGCAGCTTAGGGGTCAGGGACTCCTACGAGCAGTACTTC. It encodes CASSLGVRDSYEQYF.